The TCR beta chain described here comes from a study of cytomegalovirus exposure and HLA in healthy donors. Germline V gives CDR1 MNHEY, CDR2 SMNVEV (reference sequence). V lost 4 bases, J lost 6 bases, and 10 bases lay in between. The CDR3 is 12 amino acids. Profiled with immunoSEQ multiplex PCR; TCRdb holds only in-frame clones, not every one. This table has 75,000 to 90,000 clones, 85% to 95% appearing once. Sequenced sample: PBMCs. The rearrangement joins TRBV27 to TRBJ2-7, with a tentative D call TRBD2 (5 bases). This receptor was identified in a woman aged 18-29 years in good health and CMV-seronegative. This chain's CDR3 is CASSWGEGEQYF. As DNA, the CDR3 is TGTGCCAGCAGTTGGGGAGAGGGCGAGCAGTACTTC.